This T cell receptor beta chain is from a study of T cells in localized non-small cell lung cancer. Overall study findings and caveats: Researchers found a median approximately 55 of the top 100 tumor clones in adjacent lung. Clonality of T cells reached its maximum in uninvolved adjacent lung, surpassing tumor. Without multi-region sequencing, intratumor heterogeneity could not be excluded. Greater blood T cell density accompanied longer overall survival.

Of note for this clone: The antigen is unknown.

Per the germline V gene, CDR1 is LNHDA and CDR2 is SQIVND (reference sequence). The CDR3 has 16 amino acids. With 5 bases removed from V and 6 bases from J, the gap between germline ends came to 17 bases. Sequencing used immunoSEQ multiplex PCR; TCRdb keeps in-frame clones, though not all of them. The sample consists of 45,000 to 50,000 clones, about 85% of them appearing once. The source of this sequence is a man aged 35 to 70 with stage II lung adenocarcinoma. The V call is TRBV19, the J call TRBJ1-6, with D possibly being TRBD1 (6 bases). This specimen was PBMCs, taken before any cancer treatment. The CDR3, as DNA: TGTGCCAGTAGTTCGGGGGCTGGCGCGCGTAATTCACCCCTCCACTTT. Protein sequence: CASSSGAGARNSPLHF.